This entry describes one TCR beta chain. This clone's antigen is unknown. There are no base qualities to consult, and no much larger clone falls within one base. This specimen's time point label, interpreted: approximately 11 months on ibrutinib. Approximately 2 micrograms of genomic DNA were extracted from cryopreserved PBMCs for TCR beta library preparation. Longitudinal blood samples from CLL patients receiving ibrutinib monotherapy were subjected to high-throughput TCR beta sequencing. Patients were enrolled in a phase 2 open-label single-center ibrutinib monotherapy trial. On a MiSeq, deep resolution sequencing aimed for a depth between 1 in 1 million and 1 in 200,000 T cells, with each clonotype covered 10x on average. The immunoSEQ hsTCRB Kit was used to generate the TCR beta libraries. The authors' pipeline ran thus. ImmunoSEQ Data Assistant and ImmunoSEQ Analyzer were used for data analysis, and V, D and J genes were assigned according to IMGT definitions. Clonality, with values ranging from 0 to 1, was calculated as one minus the normalized Shannon entropy of productive rearrangement frequencies. Public clonotype analysis was restricted to overrepresented clonotypes comprising at least 0.05% of each patient's repertoire. About a dozen age-matched healthy donor repertoires from immuneACCESS served as clonality controls. TCRdb took over this immuneACCESS table, retaining in-frame rearrangements with V and J assigned. Such tables are incomplete; in checked studies, under half of the missing clones stem from an unresolved V gene, and the remainder is unexplained. V and J calls and clone size are as listed in that table; D and trimming were resolved from the DNA. This sample gives around 60,000 clones in total; roughly 59% of them show up just once. The ten largest clones capture roughly 14% of the sample.

The record originates from a study of cytotoxic CD8 clonotypes in ibrutinib-treated CLL (dated by TCRdb to the early 2020s). About the investigation overall: The cohort had around twelve relapsed/refractory and roughly 14 treatment-naive patients; 17 were IGHV unmutated. Partial responses were observed in roughly 25 patients and complete responses in 2; after a median follow-up of 68 months, remission was maintained in approximately 14 patients and progression was observed in roughly twelve. The response samples were drawn at a median of roughly eleven months into treatment, with a range of about 6 to 36 months. On average, each sample yielded roughly 260,000 productive templates and 85,000 to 95,000 productive rearrangements. Longitudinal samples were available for about 30% of the 86 trial participants. Cryopreserved peripheral blood mononuclear cells were collected before treatment, at response, and at either disease progression or sustained remission. Every sample from remission and from progressive disease was obtained while the patients were still on ibrutinib.

The research as a whole found: Sampling times were not matched between patients in sustained remission and patients whose disease was progressing, and lymph node repertoires were not examined. Baseline clonality exceeded that of age-matched healthy donors and correlated strongly with circulating CD8+ T-cell counts. Clonality rose at ibrutinib response, remained stable during sustained remission, and dropped back toward baseline at progression. Public clonotypes were found to be uncommon and were observed to contract or remain stable during treatment; the increase in clonality was shown to reflect expansion of private clonotypes at ibrutinib response.

The sequence derives from a human donor with chronic lymphocytic leukemia. The sequencing used PBMCs, collected after 12 months of ibrutinib treatment.

The DNA sequence follows: TGTGCCAGCAGCCCTGCCGACCATGGCCCCAATGAGCAGTTCTTC. It encodes CASSPADHGPNEQFF. The rearrangement joined TRBV7-7 to TRBJ2-1; no D gene can be assigned with confidence. CDR1 and CDR2 were assigned from the germline V gene (reference sequence) as SSHAT and FNYEAQ. The CDR3 goes from the cysteine to the phenylalanine over 15 residues. Only CDR3 DNA is held: 45 bases, read in frame from base 1. V is shortened by 5 bases, J by 6 bases, and the region joining them spans 17 bases.